These T cell receptor beta chains were read from a single sample in a study of beta chain features in type 1 diabetes. Repertoires were generated with immunoSEQ multiplex PCR, while TCRdb's copy carries only in-frame clones and drops some. The table shows under 250,000 clones, with 13% to 15% occurring only once. The sample consisted of naive CD4+ T cells from blood. These receptors came from a woman in her forties in good health. Both conserved end residues are part of each CDR3. D genes are given only for firm matches. Clone size is shown for a subset of rows, as once, few, many or a class of expanded clone.

CDR3aa: CASSPGQGKSNIQYF; CDR3nt: TGTGCCAGCAGCCCAGGACAGGGTAAATCCAACATTCAGTACTTC; d_gene: TRBD1; abundance: NA; j_gene: TRBJ2-4; v_gene: TRBV6-5
CDR3aa: CASSQETGGGSPLHF; CDR3nt: TGTGCCAGCAGCCAAGAAACAGGGGGCGGCTCACCCCTCCACTTT; d_gene: TRBD1; abundance: few; j_gene: TRBJ1-6; v_gene: TRBV7-9
CDR3aa: CASSEGQSYEQYF; CDR3nt: TGCGCCAGCAGTGAAGGACAGTCCTACGAGCAGTACTTC; d_gene: NA; abundance: many; j_gene: TRBJ2-7; v_gene: TRBV4-1
CDR3aa: CASSRRGQDYEQYF; CDR3nt: TGTGCCAGCAGCAGGAGAGGGCAGGACTACGAGCAGTACTTC; d_gene: NA; abundance: few; j_gene: TRBJ2-7; v_gene: TRBV21-1
CDR3aa: CATSRDRDRGTEAFF; CDR3nt: TGTGCCACCAGCAGAGACCGGGACAGGGGCACTGAAGCTTTCTTT; d_gene: TRBD1; abundance: NA; j_gene: TRBJ1-1; v_gene: TRBV15
CDR3aa: CASSRSGGAGTDTQYF; CDR3nt: TGTGCCAGCAGCCGTAGCGGGGGGGCCGGTACAGATACGCAGTATTTT; d_gene: TRBD2; abundance: few; j_gene: TRBJ2-3; v_gene: TRBV7-2
CDR3aa: CASSLAGGQGSSYEQYF; CDR3nt: TGTGCCAGCAGCTTAGCCGGGGGACAGGGGAGCTCCTACGAGCAGTACTTC; d_gene: TRBD1; abundance: few; j_gene: TRBJ2-7; v_gene: TRBV7-2
CDR3aa: CASSFSGARRTDTQYF; CDR3nt: TGTGCCAGCAGCTTCAGCGGGGCTAGGAGGACAGATACGCAGTATTTT; d_gene: TRBD2; abundance: NA; j_gene: TRBJ2-3; v_gene: TRBV11-2
CDR3aa: CATMFHLGGFENGYTF; CDR3nt: TGTGCCACCATGTTCCATTTGGGGGGATTCGAAAATGGCTACACCTTC; d_gene: NA; abundance: NA; j_gene: TRBJ1-2; v_gene: TRBV19
CDR3aa: CASSSAGTGGYEQYF; CDR3nt: TGTGCCAGCAGCTCCGCCGGGACAGGGGGCTACGAGCAGTACTTC; d_gene: TRBD1; abundance: few; j_gene: TRBJ2-7; v_gene: TRBV7-8
CDR3aa: CASSVLAVRRVGELFF; CDR3nt: TGTGCCAGCAGCGTTTTGGCGGTGAGGCGGGTCGGGGAGCTGTTTTTT; d_gene: NA; abundance: few; j_gene: TRBJ2-2; v_gene: TRBV9
CDR3aa: CASRPTGANTGELFF; CDR3nt: TGTGCCAGCAGACCAACGGGAGCGAACACCGGGGAGCTGTTTTTT; d_gene: NA; abundance: few; j_gene: TRBJ2-2; v_gene: TRBV6-6
CDR3aa: CASSIGAGGANYGYTF; CDR3nt: TGTGCCAGTAGTATTGGGGCAGGGGGAGCTAACTATGGCTACACCTTC; d_gene: TRBD1; abundance: few; j_gene: TRBJ1-2; v_gene: TRBV19
CDR3aa: CASSPTWLLGNEQFF; CDR3nt: TGCGCCAGCAGCCCGACTTGGCTCCTTGGCAATGAGCAGTTCTTC; d_gene: NA; abundance: few; j_gene: TRBJ2-1; v_gene: TRBV4-3
CDR3aa: CASSKGLAGGETQYF; CDR3nt: TGTGCCAGCAGCAAAGGACTGGCCGGTGGAGAGACCCAGTACTTC; d_gene: NA; abundance: NA; j_gene: TRBJ2-5; v_gene: TRBV7-2
CDR3aa: CASSEPAGTYYEQYF; CDR3nt: TGTGCCAGCAGTGAACCGGCGGGGACTTACTACGAGCAGTACTTC; d_gene: NA; abundance: NA; j_gene: TRBJ2-7; v_gene: TRBV6-1
CDR3aa: CASSSSGDYEQFF; CDR3nt: TGTGCCAGCAGCTCCAGCGGGGACTATGAGCAGTTCTTC; d_gene: TRBD2; abundance: once; j_gene: TRBJ2-1; v_gene: TRBV7-8
CDR3aa: CASSLGQGLGETQYF; CDR3nt: TGTGCCAGCAGTTTGGGACAGGGATTGGGAGAGACCCAGTACTTC; d_gene: TRBD1; abundance: NA; j_gene: TRBJ2-5; v_gene: TRBV6-6
CDR3aa: CASSERGNSPLHF; CDR3nt: TGTGCCAGCAGTGAAAGGGGTAATTCACCCCTCCACTTT; d_gene: NA; abundance: NA; j_gene: TRBJ1-6; v_gene: TRBV2
CDR3aa: CASSERGYGYTF; CDR3nt: TGCGCCAGCAGTGAACGGGGCTATGGCTACACCTTC; d_gene: NA; abundance: few; j_gene: TRBJ1-2; v_gene: TRBV10-2
CDR3aa: CAISESKNRGNQPQHF; CDR3nt: TGTGCCATCAGTGAGTCGAAAAACAGGGGCAATCAGCCCCAGCATTTT; d_gene: NA; abundance: few; j_gene: TRBJ1-5; v_gene: TRBV10-3
CDR3aa: CASSSREQLFF; CDR3nt: TGTGCCAGCAGCTCCCGGGAACAACTGTTTTTT; d_gene: NA; abundance: few; j_gene: TRBJ1-4; v_gene: TRBV7-8
CDR3aa: CSVESGYEQYF; CDR3nt: TGCAGCGTTGAGTCGGGCTACGAGCAGTACTTC; d_gene: NA; abundance: few; j_gene: TRBJ2-7; v_gene: TRBV29-1
CDR3aa: CASSPTGVSYNSPLHF; CDR3nt: TGCGCCAGCAGCCCCACCGGGGTCTCCTATAATTCACCCCTCCACTTT; d_gene: NA; abundance: NA; j_gene: TRBJ1-6; v_gene: TRBV4-3
CDR3aa: CASSYSWDKNSPLHF; CDR3nt: TGTGCCAGCAGTTACTCGTGGGACAAGAATTCACCCCTCCACTTT; d_gene: NA; abundance: few; j_gene: TRBJ1-6; v_gene: TRBV6-5
CDR3aa: CASSLGQGETQYF; CDR3nt: TGCGCCAGCAGCTTGGGACAGGGGGAGACCCAGTACTTC; d_gene: TRBD1; abundance: few; j_gene: TRBJ2-5; v_gene: TRBV5-1
CDR3aa: CASSLRQGSDTQYF; CDR3nt: TGTGCCAGCAGCTTAAGACAGGGCTCAGATACGCAGTATTTT; d_gene: TRBD1; abundance: NA; j_gene: TRBJ2-3; v_gene: TRBV5-4
CDR3aa: CASSQGTFTGELFF; CDR3nt: TGTGCCAGCAGCCAAGGCACTTTCACCGGGGAGCTGTTTTTT; d_gene: NA; abundance: few; j_gene: TRBJ2-2; v_gene: TRBV14
CDR3aa: CASSGGGQGNYGYTF; CDR3nt: TGCGCCAGCAGCGGGGGCGGACAGGGGAACTATGGCTACACCTTC; d_gene: TRBD1; abundance: NA; j_gene: TRBJ1-2; v_gene: TRBV5-1
CDR3aa: CASSSIKGLISYEQYF; CDR3nt: TGTGCCAGCAGCTCAATAAAGGGACTGATCTCCTACGAGCAGTACTTC; d_gene: NA; abundance: NA; j_gene: TRBJ2-7; v_gene: TRBV11-2
CDR3aa: CASSPRQLNTGELFF; CDR3nt: TGTGCCAGCAGTCCCCGACAGCTCAACACCGGGGAGCTGTTTTTT; d_gene: NA; abundance: few; j_gene: TRBJ2-2; v_gene: TRBV6-5
CDR3aa: CASSQSPAGGIYEQYF; CDR3nt: TGCGCCAGCAGCCAGTCACCGGCCGGCGGAATCTACGAGCAGTACTTC; d_gene: NA; abundance: NA; j_gene: TRBJ2-7; v_gene: TRBV4-1
CDR3aa: CASSRLTGGGYEQYF; CDR3nt: TGTGCCAGCAGCCGTTTAACAGGGGGGGGTTACGAGCAGTACTTC; d_gene: NA; abundance: few; j_gene: TRBJ2-7; v_gene: TRBV14
CDR3aa: CSVPLAGTTDTQYF; CDR3nt: TGCAGCGTCCCCCTAGCGGGGACCACAGATACGCAGTATTTT; d_gene: TRBD2; abundance: few; j_gene: TRBJ2-3; v_gene: TRBV29-1
CDR3aa: CASSHTSGGNTGELFF; CDR3nt: TGTGCCAGCAGCCATACTAGCGGGGGGAACACCGGGGAGCTGTTTTTT; d_gene: TRBD2; abundance: few; j_gene: TRBJ2-2; v_gene: TRBV7-8
CDR3aa: CASSQEGSGAYNEQFF; CDR3nt: TGTGCCAGCAGCCAAGAAGGTAGCGGGGCCTACAATGAGCAGTTCTTC; d_gene: TRBD2; abundance: NA; j_gene: TRBJ2-1; v_gene: TRBV4-2
CDR3aa: CASSLDLQWGYTF; CDR3nt: TGTGCCAGCAGCTTAGATCTGCAGTGGGGCTACACCTTC; d_gene: NA; abundance: NA; j_gene: TRBJ1-2; v_gene: TRBV7-9
CDR3aa: CAIMASGGGNEQFF; CDR3nt: TGTGCCATCATGGCTAGCGGGGGGGGCAATGAGCAGTTCTTC; d_gene: TRBD2; abundance: few; j_gene: TRBJ2-1; v_gene: TRBV10-3
CDR3aa: CASSQPTGGNTGELFF; CDR3nt: TGTGCCAGCAGCCAACCGACAGGGGGCAACACCGGGGAGCTGTTTTTT; d_gene: TRBD1; abundance: NA; j_gene: TRBJ2-2; v_gene: TRBV4-2
CDR3aa: CASSRSIYPQYF; CDR3nt: TGTGCCAGCAGCAGATCGATTTATCCGCAGTATTTT; d_gene: NA; abundance: NA; j_gene: TRBJ2-3; v_gene: TRBV6-5
CDR3aa: CSVAFVLETQYF; CDR3nt: TGCAGCGTTGCCTTCGTTTTGGAGACCCAGTACTTC; d_gene: NA; abundance: few; j_gene: TRBJ2-5; v_gene: TRBV29-1
CDR3aa: CASTRDRVYEQYF; CDR3nt: TGTGCCAGCACTCGGGACAGGGTCTACGAGCAGTACTTC; d_gene: TRBD1; abundance: few; j_gene: TRBJ2-7; v_gene: TRBV6-6
CDR3aa: CSVEDRSDRWGNQPQHF; CDR3nt: TGCAGCGTTGAAGATCGATCGGACAGGTGGGGCAATCAGCCCCAGCATTTT; d_gene: TRBD1; abundance: few; j_gene: TRBJ1-5; v_gene: TRBV29-1
CDR3aa: CSVAPLGTPGLEELFF; CDR3nt: TGCAGCGTGGCCCCGTTGGGGACTCCAGGTCTTGAGGAGCTGTTTTTT; d_gene: NA; abundance: many; j_gene: TRBJ2-2; v_gene: TRBV29-1
CDR3aa: CASSAGLASSNEQFF; CDR3nt: TGTGCCAGCAGCGCGGGACTAGCCTCTTCCAATGAGCAGTTCTTC; d_gene: TRBD2; abundance: NA; j_gene: TRBJ2-1; v_gene: TRBV7-2
CDR3aa: CASSFGQLYEQYF; CDR3nt: TGTGCCAGCAGCTTTGGACAGCTCTACGAGCAGTACTTC; d_gene: NA; abundance: NA; j_gene: TRBJ2-7; v_gene: TRBV5-6